This note documents a single TCR beta chain sequence. Clones were sequenced by immunoSEQ multiplex PCR, and TCRdb holds only the in-frame ones, with some missing. Here the sample spans roughly 2,500,000 clones, approximately 93% being singletons. These data originate in a study of shared clonotypes between healthy human individuals. Specimen: naive CD4+ T cells from PBMCs. As for subset: CD45RA+ positively selected. The clonotype originates from a man aged 18-30 years in good health. Some clones in this sample may be carry-over from other donors' samples.

The CDR3 region is CASSVGVGATEQYF. CDR3 in DNA: TGTGCCAGCAGCGTAGGGGTCGGAGCAACCGAGCAGTACTTC. This chain joins TRBV9 and TRBJ2-7; no reliable D call. This CDR3 region has 14 residues. V lost 0 bases to trimming and J lost 6 bases, with 13 bases between them. The V gene's germline CDR1 is SGDLS and CDR2 YYNGEE.